This is a list of T cell receptor beta chains from one sample in a study of blood T cell repertoires in COVID-19. The repertoire was sequenced with immunoSEQ multiplex PCR; TCRdb's copy has only in-frame clones and lacks some. The data show about 70,000 clones, with roughly 84% seen just once and approximately 29% held by the top ten. The sequenced sample was peripheral blood. These receptors were obtained from a woman aged 80 or over with active or convalescent COVID-19. CDR3s include the opening cysteine and the closing phenylalanine or tryptophan. Each record gives: D gene, clone size, J gene, V gene, CDR3 DNA, CDR3 protein. The D gene is left open where the match is weak. Clone size is stated in some rows and not others, as once, few, many or a class when expanded.

D: NA
size: NA
J: TRBJ2-4
V: TRBV7-2
DNA: TGTGCCAGCAGCCTCAACTGGGGGCCCAAAAACATTCAGTACTTC
CDR3: CASSLNWGPKNIQYF

D: TRBD1
size: NA
J: TRBJ2-1
V: TRBV14
DNA: TGTGCCAGCAGCCAGGTGACAGGGGGTTATGGTGAGCAGTTCTTC
CDR3: CASSQVTGGYGEQFF

D: TRBD1
size: once
J: TRBJ1-3
V: TRBV10-3
DNA: TGTGCCATCAGTGGCGGGACAGGCCAGATCTCTGGAAACACCATATATTTT
CDR3: CAISGGTGQISGNTIYF

D: TRBD1
size: NA
J: TRBJ2-7
V: TRBV29-1
DNA: TGCAGCGTTGAGAAAACTACGGGACAGGTCTTAGGGTACGAGCAGTACTTC
CDR3: CSVEKTTGQVLGYEQYF

D: NA
size: NA
J: TRBJ1-6
V: TRBV5-6
DNA: TGTGCCAGCAGCTTGTTGCCTGAGGGTGGAAATTCACCCCTCCACTTT
CDR3: CASSLLPEGGNSPLHF

D: NA
size: NA
J: TRBJ1-1
V: TRBV5-4
DNA: TGTGCCAGCAGCTTGGACAGATATGAAGCTTTCTTT
CDR3: CASSLDRYEAFF

D: TRBD1
size: NA
J: TRBJ1-5
V: TRBV29-1
DNA: TGCAGCATCCGACAGGGAGAGAGTCAGCCCCAGCATTTT
CDR3: CSIRQGESQPQHF

D: TRBD2
size: NA
J: TRBJ2-3
V: TRBV11-3
DNA: TGTGCCAGCAGCTTAGCCAGTGGGACTAGCAGAACAGATACGCAGTATTTT
CDR3: CASSLASGTSRTDTQYF

D: TRBD1
size: NA
J: TRBJ1-1
V: TRBV28
DNA: TGTGCCAGCAGTTTTACAGGGGGGAACACTGAAGCTTTCTTT
CDR3: CASSFTGGNTEAFF

D: NA
size: NA
J: TRBJ1-2
V: TRBV19
DNA: TGTGCCAGTAGTATTTGGGGACATTCAACCAGACCTAACTATGGCTACACCTTC
CDR3: CASSIWGHSTRPNYGYTF

D: NA
size: once
J: TRBJ2-1
V: TRBV19
DNA: TGTGCCAGTAGTAGGAACAGGTACAATGAGCAGTTCTTC
CDR3: CASSRNRYNEQFF

D: NA
size: NA
J: TRBJ1-2
V: TRBV7-2
DNA: TGTGCCAGCAGCTTAGCGAGGGAGAGCGGAGGGTTTTTTGCTGGCTACACCTTC
CDR3: CASSLARESGGFFAGYTF

D: NA
size: NA
J: TRBJ1-1
V: TRBV28
DNA: TGTGCCAGCAGTTTAGCATCTATGAACACTGAAGCTTTCTTT
CDR3: CASSLASMNTEAFF

D: NA
size: NA
J: TRBJ2-2
V: TRBV11-1
DNA: TGTGCCAGCAGCTTAGTGGTCGGGCCAGGGCTCAGGCTGTTTTTT
CDR3: CASSLVVGPGLRLFF

D: TRBD1
size: NA
J: TRBJ2-7
V: TRBV29-1
DNA: TGCAGCGTTACACCCGGGACAGGGTCTAACGAGCAGTACTTC
CDR3: CSVTPGTGSNEQYF

D: NA
size: NA
J: TRBJ1-5
V: TRBV18
DNA: TGTGCCAGCTCCCCAACCCGGGATCAGCCCCAGCATTTT
CDR3: CASSPTRDQPQHF

D: NA
size: once
J: TRBJ1-2
V: TRBV7-2
DNA: TGTGCCAGCAGCTCGTTATATGGCTACACCTTC
CDR3: CASSSLYGYTF

D: NA
size: NA
J: TRBJ1-4
V: TRBV4-2
DNA: TGTGCCAGCAGGTACAGCGGGGATGAAAAACTGTTTTTT
CDR3: CASRYSGDEKLFF

D: NA
size: NA
J: TRBJ1-2
V: TRBV5-4
DNA: TGTGCCAGCAGAGATGGGCTCAAACTTAACTATGGCTACACCTTC
CDR3: CASRDGLKLNYGYTF

D: NA
size: NA
J: TRBJ2-2
V: TRBV11-3
DNA: TGTGCCAGCAGCTACGACCGACTGGGGGAGCTGTTTTTT
CDR3: CASSYDRLGELFF

D: NA
size: NA
J: TRBJ1-4
V: TRBV6-5
DNA: TGTGCCAGCAGTTACGACAGGATGAATGAAAAACTGTTTTTT
CDR3: CASSYDRMNEKLFF

D: TRBD1
size: NA
J: TRBJ2-3
V: TRBV30
DNA: TGTGCCTGGAGTGTACCTGGACAGGGAACTACAGATACGCAGTATTTT
CDR3: CAWSVPGQGTTDTQYF

D: NA
size: NA
J: TRBJ1-6
V: TRBV11-2
DNA: TGTGCCAGCAGCTTACAGTCAGGATACTCACCCCTCCACTTT
CDR3: CASSLQSGYSPLHF

D: NA
size: NA
J: TRBJ1-1
V: TRBV5-1
DNA: TGCGCCAGCAGCTTGGGAGGGGGACAAATGAACACTGAAGCTTTCTTT
CDR3: CASSLGGGQMNTEAFF

D: NA
size: NA
J: TRBJ1-3
V: TRBV7-8
DNA: TGTGCCAGCAGCTTGACTAGAGCGGATGGAAACACCATATATTTT
CDR3: CASSLTRADGNTIYF

D: TRBD1
size: NA
J: TRBJ1-1
V: TRBV27
DNA: TGTGCCAGCAGTCCGGGACAGAGTTGGGACACTGAAGCTTTCTTT
CDR3: CASSPGQSWDTEAFF

D: NA
size: NA
J: TRBJ1-2
V: TRBV21-1
DNA: TGTGCCAGATATACACCGAGACTGCAGTATGGCTACACCTTC
CDR3: CARYTPRLQYGYTF

D: NA
size: NA
J: TRBJ1-3
V: TRBV2
DNA: TGTGCCAGCAGCGTCAACAGGCTTCGCGGAAGAAACACCATATATTTT
CDR3: CASSVNRLRGRNTIYF

D: NA
size: NA
J: TRBJ2-3
V: TRBV29-1
DNA: TGCAGCGTTGCAGGTGGAACAGATACGCAGTATTTT
CDR3: CSVAGGTDTQYF

D: TRBD1
size: NA
J: TRBJ1-2
V: TRBV19
DNA: TGTGCCACCCTCCAAGCCTGGACAGGGAATGGCTACACCTTC
CDR3: CATLQAWTGNGYTF

D: NA
size: NA
J: TRBJ1-1
V: TRBV7-2
DNA: TGTGCCAGCAGCTCCTTTGGGGGGGCGCGCGGCACTGAAGCTTTCTTT
CDR3: CASSSFGGARGTEAFF

D: NA
size: NA
J: TRBJ1-5
V: TRBV30
DNA: TGTGCCTGGGAGCGGGGAGGGGGGACTGATCAGCCCCAGCATTTT
CDR3: CAWERGGGTDQPQHF

D: NA
size: NA
J: TRBJ2-5
V: TRBV28
DNA: TGTGCCAGCAGTGTTACAGGGATTACGTCGGAGACCCAGTACTTC
CDR3: CASSVTGITSETQYF